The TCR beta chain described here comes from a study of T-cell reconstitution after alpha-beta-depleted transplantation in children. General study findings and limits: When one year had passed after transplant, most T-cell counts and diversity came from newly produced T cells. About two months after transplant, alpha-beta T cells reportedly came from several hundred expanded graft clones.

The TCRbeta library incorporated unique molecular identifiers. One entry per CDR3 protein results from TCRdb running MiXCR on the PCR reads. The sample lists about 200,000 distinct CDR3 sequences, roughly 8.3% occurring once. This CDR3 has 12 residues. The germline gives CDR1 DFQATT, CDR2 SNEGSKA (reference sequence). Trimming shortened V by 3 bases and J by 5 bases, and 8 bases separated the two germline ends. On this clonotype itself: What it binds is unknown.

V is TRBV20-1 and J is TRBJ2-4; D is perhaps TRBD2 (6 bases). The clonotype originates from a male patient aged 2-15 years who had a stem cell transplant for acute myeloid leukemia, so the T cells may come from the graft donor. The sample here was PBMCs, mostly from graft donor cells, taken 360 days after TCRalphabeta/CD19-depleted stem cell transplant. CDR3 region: CSASLAQNIQYF. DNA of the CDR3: TGCAGTGCTAGTCTAGCGCAAAACATTCAGTACTTC.